This T cell receptor (beta chain) emerged from a study of response to subunit inactivated influenza vaccine. Whole-study findings and limits: After each seasonal influenza vaccination, few new T cells are recruited, the authors suggested.

A single record per CDR3 protein comes from TCRdb applying MiXCR to the RT-PCR reads. Here the sample spans some 480,000 distinct CDR3 sequences, about a tenth being singletons. About this clonotype: Its specificity is unknown.

Germline V lookup: CDR1 SQVTM, CDR2 ANQGSEA. The CDR3 length is 13 residues. V was shortened by 0 bases and J by 4 bases, with 9 bases between the two germline ends. Here the sequenced sample was PBMCs from blood, taken roughly 46 days after vaccination. The source is a man over 45 who received an inactivated influenza vaccine. The chain uses TRBV29-1 and TRBJ1-1, with D uncertain. Here the CDR3 DNA reads TGCAGCGTTGAAGAGGGTAGCAGCACTGAAGCTTTCTTT. It encodes CSVEEGSSTEAFF.